This TCR beta chain emerged from a study of T cell clonality in common variable immunodeficiency. This clone occurred many times. Read coverage stops 3 residues before the CDR3 terminus; the germline J gene supplies the remainder. Generated by immunoSEQ multiplex PCR, the TCRdb table keeps only in-frame clones and is missing some. The sample shows about 35,000 clones, none of them appearing just once. J gave up 6 bases and V 4 bases, and 4 bases lay outside the gene matches. The CDR3 totals 15 residues. This chain uses TRBV12-3 or TRBV12-4 with TRBJ2-1, with TRBD2 identical over 12 bases. The sequenced sample was peripheral blood mononuclear cells. The source of this sequence is a person aged 18 to 70 in good health. CDR3 DNA, as far as it was read: TGTGCCAGCAGTTGGGGACTAGCGGGCATCAATGAG. Amino acid sequence: CASSWGLAGINE. From start to end, the CDR3 is CASSWGLAGINEQFF.